Presented here are 14 T cell receptor beta chains from one specimen sequenced in a study of blood T cell repertoires in COVID-19. The data were produced by immunoSEQ multiplex PCR, yet TCRdb's version contains in-frame clones alone and is incomplete. This sample has approximately 300,000 clones, with roughly 90% found just once. Source material: peripheral blood. The receptors come from a man aged 18 to 35 who had recovered from COVID-19.

This sequence joins TRBV6-5 and TRBJ1-5, with 9 nucleotides matching TRBD1. The V and J ends lost 6 bases and 2 bases, in that order; junction bases with no gene match: 2. The CDR3 runs to 14 residues. CDR1 MNHEY and CDR2 SVGAGI come from the germline V gene. The CDR3: CASRRQGGNQPQHF. The CDR3 DNA follows: TGTGCCAGCAGAAGACAGGGGGGCAATCAGCCCCAGCATTTT.

On this clone: The same CDR3 also results from other DNA sequences found in this sample. The chain combines TRBV7-9 with TRBJ1-1; TRBD1 is a possible D gene (6 bases). Germline V lookup: CDR1 SEHNR, CDR2 FQNEAQ (reference sequence). V was cut by 8 bases and J by 0 bases, with 10 bases left in between. There are 13 residues in the CDR3. CDR3 sequence (DNA): TGTGCCAGCGAGACAGGAATGAACACTGAAGCTTTCTTT. Amino acids: CASETGMNTEAFF.

The chain combines TRBV10-2 with TRBJ2-6, with 11 bases lining up with TRBD2. Germline V lookup: CDR1 WSHSY, CDR2 SAAADI. With V trimmed by 2 bases and J by 19 bases, 13 bases remained unmatched. This CDR3 comprises 15 residues. The CDR3 region is CASSELRLAGGYVTF. DNA of the CDR3: TGCGCCAGCAGTGAGCTCCGGCTAGCGGGAGGTTACGTCACTTTC.

V and J are TRBV19 and TRBJ1-5; a possible D gene is TRBD1 (5 bases). CDR1 and CDR2 (germline): LNHDA, SQIVND (reference sequence). The ends were cut back, 3 bases at V and 0 bases at J, with 15 bases in the middle. The CDR3 runs to 17 residues. The CDR3 sequence: CASSIPTTGYSNQPQHF. In nucleotides, the CDR3 is TGTGCCAGTAGTATCCCCACTACAGGTTATAGCAATCAGCCCCAGCATTTT.

The chain links TRBV27 to TRBJ1-1, with 7 positions matching TRBD1. Trimming cost V 0 bases and J 8 bases; bases outside gene matches: 12. The CDR3 has 16 residues. Germline CDR1 MNHEY, CDR2 SMNVEV (reference sequence). CDR3 DNA: TGTGCCAGCAGTTTATCGGGGACAGCTTTTGGGTCCGAAGCTTTCTTT. It specifies CASSLSGTAFGSEAFF.

CDR3 amino acids: CASSQDPAGGGSHGYTF. CDR3 nucleotides: TGCGCCAGCAGCCAAGACCCGGCCGGGGGGGGGAGTCACGGCTACACCTTC. This sequence joins TRBV4-3 and TRBJ1-2; TRBD1 is a possible D gene (5 bases). There are 17 residues in the CDR3. V lost 0 bases, J lost 8 bases, and 22 bases lay in between. CDR1 is LGHNA, CDR2 YSLEER, per germline.

V usage is TRBV29-1 and J usage is TRBJ2-3; D is uncertain. Germline CDR1 reads SQVTM; CDR2 reads ANQGSEA. Between the trimmed V and J ends, which lost 0 bases and 5 bases, there was a span of 6 bases. This CDR3 spans 12 amino acids. Here the CDR3 reads CSVEEQVDTQYF. The DNA for the CDR3 is TGCAGCGTTGAAGAGCAGGTAGATACGCAGTATTTT.

The chain links TRBV30 to TRBJ1-6; the match to TRBD1 covers 9 bases. This CDR3 region has 14 residues. V gave up 5 bases and J gave up 14 bases; unmatched junction bases: 13. Germline CDR1 GTSNPN, CDR2 SVGIG (reference sequence). Here the CDR3 DNA reads TGTGCCTGGGGTAGCGGACAGGGGCATTCGACCCTCCACTTT. It yields the protein CAWGSGQGHSTLHF.

The rearrangement uses TRBV9 and TRBJ2-1; 7 positions agree with TRBD1. Germline CDR1 SGDLS, CDR2 YYNGEE. Germline trimming cut 1 base from V and 8 bases from J; bases unmatched to any gene: 9. The length of the CDR3 is 15 residues. The CDR3 region is CASSVQGVHRDEQFF. CDR3 in DNA: TGTGCCAGCAGCGTACAGGGGGTCCACCGGGATGAGCAGTTCTTC.

This sequence joins TRBV11-2 and TRBJ2-1; TRBD2 matches 8 bases. V gave up 3 bases and J gave up 0 bases; unmatched junction bases: 7. The CDR3 covers 17 residues. Germline CDR1 is SGHAT and CDR2 is FQNNGV. CDR3 DNA: TGTGCCAGCAGCTTGATTAGCGGGGCGTCCTCCTACAATGAGCAGTTCTTC. Translating gives CASSLISGASSYNEQFF.

The V gene is TRBV15, the J gene TRBJ1-2, with D possibly TRBD1 on 6 matching bases. The CDR3 has 15 amino acids. Germline CDR1 and CDR2: LNHNV and YYDKDF (reference sequence). Trimming left V 0 bases short and J 3 bases short, with 11 bases between. Here the CDR3 DNA reads TGTGCCACCAGCAGAGATTTCGCAGGGGACTATGGCTACACCTTC. This gives the protein CATSRDFAGDYGYTF.

This rearrangement joins TRBV7-2 to TRBJ2-1, with 10 bases aligning to TRBD2. Germline V lookup: CDR1 SGHTA, CDR2 FQGNSA. The CDR3 totals 15 residues. With V trimmed by 1 base and J by 5 bases, 2 bases remained unmatched. The CDR3 DNA is TGTGCCAGCAGCTTAGAGCGGGAGGGGAACAATGAGCAGTTCTTC. It specifies CASSLEREGNNEQFF.

The J gene is TRBJ2-1, the V gene TRBV4-1, with D possibly matching TRBD2 (6 bases). Germline V lookup: CDR1 MGHRA, CDR2 YSYEKL. The length of the CDR3 is 14 residues. Deletions cut 4 bases from V and 5 bases from J, with 12 bases between. The CDR3 here is CASSPGTGNNEQFF. For the CDR3, the DNA is TGCGCCAGCAGCCCCGGGACTGGCAACAATGAGCAGTTCTTC.

Turning to this clone: The sample has other DNA sequences that encode this CDR3 too. The chain joins TRBV2 to TRBJ1-1; TRBD1 might be the D (5 bases). CDR3 length equals 14 residues. Trimming left V 1 base short and J 0 bases short, with 6 bases between. Germline assignment: CDR1 SNHLY and CDR2 FYNNEI. The DNA for the CDR3 is TGTGCCAGCAGTGAAGGGGGCCTGAACACTGAAGCTTTCTTT. Its translation is CASSEGGLNTEAFF.